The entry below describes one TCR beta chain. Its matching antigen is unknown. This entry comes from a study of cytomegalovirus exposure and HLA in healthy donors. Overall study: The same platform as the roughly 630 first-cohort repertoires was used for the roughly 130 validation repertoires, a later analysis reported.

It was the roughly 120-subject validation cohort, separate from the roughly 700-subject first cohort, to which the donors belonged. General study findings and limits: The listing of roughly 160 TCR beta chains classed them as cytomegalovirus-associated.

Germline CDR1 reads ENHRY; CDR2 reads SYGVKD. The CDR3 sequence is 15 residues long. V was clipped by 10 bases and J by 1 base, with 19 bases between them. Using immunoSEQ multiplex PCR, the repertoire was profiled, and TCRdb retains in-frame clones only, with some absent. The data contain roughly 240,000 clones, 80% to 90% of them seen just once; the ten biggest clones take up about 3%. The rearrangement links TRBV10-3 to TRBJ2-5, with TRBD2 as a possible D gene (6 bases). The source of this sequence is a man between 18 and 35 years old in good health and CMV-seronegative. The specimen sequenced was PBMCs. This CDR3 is CATLSGGIPQETQYF. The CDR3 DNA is TGTGCCACCCTTTCCGGGGGAATCCCCCAAGAGACCCAGTACTTC.